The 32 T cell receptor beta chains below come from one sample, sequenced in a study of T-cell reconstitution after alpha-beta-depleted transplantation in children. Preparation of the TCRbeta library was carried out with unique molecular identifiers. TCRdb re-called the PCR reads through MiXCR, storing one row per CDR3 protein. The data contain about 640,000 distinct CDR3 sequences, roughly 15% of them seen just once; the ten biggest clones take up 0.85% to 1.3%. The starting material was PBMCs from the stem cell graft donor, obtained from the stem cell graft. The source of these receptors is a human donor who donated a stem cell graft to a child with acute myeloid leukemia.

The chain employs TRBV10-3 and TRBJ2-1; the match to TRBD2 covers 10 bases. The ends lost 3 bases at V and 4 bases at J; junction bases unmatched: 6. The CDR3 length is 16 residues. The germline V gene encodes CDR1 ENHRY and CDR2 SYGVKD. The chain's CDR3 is CAISESGTSAYNEQFF. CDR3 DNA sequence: TGTGCCATCAGTGAAAGTGGGACTAGCGCTTACAATGAGCAGTTCTTC.

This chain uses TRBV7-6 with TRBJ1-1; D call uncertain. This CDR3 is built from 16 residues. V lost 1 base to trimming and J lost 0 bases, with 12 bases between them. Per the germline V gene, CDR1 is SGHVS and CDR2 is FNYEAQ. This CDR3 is CASSLGEAALNTEAFF. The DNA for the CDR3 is TGTGCCAGCAGCTTAGGGGAGGCAGCCTTGAACACTGAAGCTTTCTTT.

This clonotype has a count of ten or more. The CDR3 coding sequence is TGTGCCAGCAGGAGGCCCGGGAGGGGATGTAGCAATCAGCCCCAGCATTTT. Encoded protein: CASRRPGRGCSNQPQHF. The J gene is TRBJ1-5, the V gene TRBV9; D might be TRBD1 (5 bases). Trimming left V 5 bases short and J 0 bases short, with 18 bases between. This CDR3 has 17 residues. Germline V lookup: CDR1 SGDLS, CDR2 YYNGEE. Based on the CDR3 plus reference TRBV9 and TRBJ1-5, the full variable domain is DSGVTQTPKHLITATGQRVTLRCSPRSGDLSVYWYQQSLDQGLQFLIQYYNGEERAKGNILERFSAQQFPDLHSELNLSSLELGDSALYFCASRRPGRGCSNQPQHFGDGTRLSIL.

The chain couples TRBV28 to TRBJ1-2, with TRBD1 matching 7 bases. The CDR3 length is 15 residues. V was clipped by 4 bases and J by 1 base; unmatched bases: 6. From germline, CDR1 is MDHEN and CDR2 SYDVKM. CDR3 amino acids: CASSSRGGGNYGYTF. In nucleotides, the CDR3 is TGTGCCAGCAGTTCCCGAGGGGGCGGTAACTATGGCTACACCTTC.

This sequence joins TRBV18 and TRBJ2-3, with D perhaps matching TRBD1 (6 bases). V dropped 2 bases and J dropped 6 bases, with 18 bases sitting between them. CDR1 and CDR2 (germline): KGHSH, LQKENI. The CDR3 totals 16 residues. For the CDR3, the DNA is TGTGCCAGCTCACCAAGACAGGCCCTCACCACCGATACGCAGTATTTT. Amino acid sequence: CASSPRQALTTDTQYF.

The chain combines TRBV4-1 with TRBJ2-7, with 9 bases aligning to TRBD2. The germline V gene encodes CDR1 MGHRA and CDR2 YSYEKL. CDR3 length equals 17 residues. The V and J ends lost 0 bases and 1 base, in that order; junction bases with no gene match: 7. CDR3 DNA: TGCGCCAGCAGCCAAGAGACTAGCGGTCTCGGTTCCTACGAGCAGTACTTC. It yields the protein CASSQETSGLGSYEQYF.

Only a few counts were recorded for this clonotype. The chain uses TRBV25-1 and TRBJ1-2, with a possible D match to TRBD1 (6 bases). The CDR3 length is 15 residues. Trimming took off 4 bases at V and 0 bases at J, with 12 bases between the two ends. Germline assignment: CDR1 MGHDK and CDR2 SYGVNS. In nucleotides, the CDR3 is TGTGCCAGCAGTGTAGCAGGGGCCACTAACTATGGCTACACCTTC. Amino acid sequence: CASSVAGATNYGYTF.

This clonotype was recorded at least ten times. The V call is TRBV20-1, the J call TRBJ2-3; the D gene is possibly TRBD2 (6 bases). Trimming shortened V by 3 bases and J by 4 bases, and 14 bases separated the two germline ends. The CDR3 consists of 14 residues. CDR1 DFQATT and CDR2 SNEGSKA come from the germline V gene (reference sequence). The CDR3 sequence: CSARLSGVADTQYF. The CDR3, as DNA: TGCAGTGCTAGGTTATCGGGGGTCGCAGATACGCAGTATTTT.

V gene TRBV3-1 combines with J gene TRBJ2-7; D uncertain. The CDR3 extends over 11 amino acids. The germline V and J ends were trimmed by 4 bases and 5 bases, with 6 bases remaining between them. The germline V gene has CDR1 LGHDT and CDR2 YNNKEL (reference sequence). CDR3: CASSPEDEQYV. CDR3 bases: TGTGCCAGCAGCCCCGAGGACGAGCAGTACGTC.

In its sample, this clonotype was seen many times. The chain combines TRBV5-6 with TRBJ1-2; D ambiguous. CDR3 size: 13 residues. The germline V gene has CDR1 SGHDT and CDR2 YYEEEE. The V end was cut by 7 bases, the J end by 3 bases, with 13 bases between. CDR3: CASRSGRDYGYTF. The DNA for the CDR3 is TGTGCCAGCCGCTCGGGGAGGGACTATGGCTACACCTTC.

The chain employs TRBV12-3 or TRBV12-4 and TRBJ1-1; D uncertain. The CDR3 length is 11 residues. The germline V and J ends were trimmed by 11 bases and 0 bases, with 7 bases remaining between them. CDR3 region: CAGNMNTEAFF. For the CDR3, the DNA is TGTGCCGGGAACATGAACACTGAAGCTTTCTTT.

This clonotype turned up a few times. As DNA, the CDR3 is TGCGCCAGCAGTGAAGGCGCAACTAGCCGCCTCATCCGGCAGTACGTC. It translates to CASSEGATSRLIRQYV. This rearrangement joins TRBV10-2 to TRBJ2-7; possible D gene TRBD2, 6 bases. The CDR3 extends over 16 amino acids. Germline V gene lookup returns CDR1 WSHSY and CDR2 SAAADI. Trimming left V 3 bases short and J 9 bases short, with 24 bases between.

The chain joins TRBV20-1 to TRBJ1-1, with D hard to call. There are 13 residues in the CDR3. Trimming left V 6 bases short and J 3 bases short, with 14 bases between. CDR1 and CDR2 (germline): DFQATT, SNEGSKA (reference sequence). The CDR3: CSAGNGKDTEAFF. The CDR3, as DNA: TGCAGTGCCGGGAATGGGAAGGACACTGAAGCTTTCTTT.

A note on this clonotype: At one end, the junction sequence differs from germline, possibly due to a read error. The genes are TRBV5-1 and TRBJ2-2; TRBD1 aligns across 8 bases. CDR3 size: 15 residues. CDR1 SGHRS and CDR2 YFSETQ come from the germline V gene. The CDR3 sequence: CASRGQGANIGELFF. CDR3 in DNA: TGCGCCAGCAGGGGCCAGGGGGCTAACATCGGGGAGCTGTTTTTT. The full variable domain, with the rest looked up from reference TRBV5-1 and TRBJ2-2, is KAGVTQTPRYLIKTRGQQVTLSCSPISGHRSVSWYQQTPGQGLQFLFEYFSETQRNKGNFPGRFSGRQFSNSRSEMNVSTLELGDSALYLCASRGQGANIGELFFGEGSRLTVL.

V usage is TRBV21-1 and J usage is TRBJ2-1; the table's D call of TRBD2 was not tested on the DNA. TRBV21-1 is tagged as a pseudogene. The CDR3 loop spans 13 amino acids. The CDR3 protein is CASTRLGYNEQFF. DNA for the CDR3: TGTGCCAGCACCCGCCTTGGTTACAATGAGCAGTTCTTC.

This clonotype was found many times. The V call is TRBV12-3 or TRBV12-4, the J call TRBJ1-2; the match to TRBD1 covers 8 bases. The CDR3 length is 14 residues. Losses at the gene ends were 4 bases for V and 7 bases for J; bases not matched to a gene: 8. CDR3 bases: TGTGCCAGCAGTTCTCAGGGGGCCCGGTCTGGCTACACCTTC. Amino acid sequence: CASSSQGARSGYTF.

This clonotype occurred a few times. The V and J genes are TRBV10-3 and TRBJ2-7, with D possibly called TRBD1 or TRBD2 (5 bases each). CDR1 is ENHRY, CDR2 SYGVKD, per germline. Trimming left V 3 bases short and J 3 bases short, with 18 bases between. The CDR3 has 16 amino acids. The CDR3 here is CAISERGLGVIYEQYF. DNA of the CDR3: TGTGCCATCAGTGAAAGGGGCCTGGGGGTAATCTACGAGCAGTACTTC.

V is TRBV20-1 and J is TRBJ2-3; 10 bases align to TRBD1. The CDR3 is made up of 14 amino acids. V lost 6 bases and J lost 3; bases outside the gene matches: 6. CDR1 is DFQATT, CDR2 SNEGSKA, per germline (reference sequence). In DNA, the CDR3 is TGCAGTGCGCCGACAGGGGGCGGGACAGATACGCAGTATTTT. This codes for CSAPTGGGTDTQYF.

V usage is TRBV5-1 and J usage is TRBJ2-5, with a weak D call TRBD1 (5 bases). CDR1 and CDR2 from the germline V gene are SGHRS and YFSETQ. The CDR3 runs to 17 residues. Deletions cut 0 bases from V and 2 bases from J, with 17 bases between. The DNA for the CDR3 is TGCGCCAGCAGCTTGGCCTCAGGGCGAATCGGGCAAGAGACCCAGTACTTC. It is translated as CASSLASGRIGQETQYF. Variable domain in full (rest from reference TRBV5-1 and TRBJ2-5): KAGVTQTPRYLIKTRGQQVTLSCSPISGHRSVSWYQQTPGQGLQFLFEYFSETQRNKGNFPGRFSGRQFSNSRSEMNVSTLELGDSALYLCASSLASGRIGQETQYFGPGTRLLVL.

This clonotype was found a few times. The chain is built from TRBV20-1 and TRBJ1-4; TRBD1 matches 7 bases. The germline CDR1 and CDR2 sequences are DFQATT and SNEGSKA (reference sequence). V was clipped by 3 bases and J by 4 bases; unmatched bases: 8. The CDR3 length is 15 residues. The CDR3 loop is CSARATGAGNEKLFF. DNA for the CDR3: TGCAGTGCTAGGGCTACAGGGGCGGGTAATGAAAAACTGTTTTTT.

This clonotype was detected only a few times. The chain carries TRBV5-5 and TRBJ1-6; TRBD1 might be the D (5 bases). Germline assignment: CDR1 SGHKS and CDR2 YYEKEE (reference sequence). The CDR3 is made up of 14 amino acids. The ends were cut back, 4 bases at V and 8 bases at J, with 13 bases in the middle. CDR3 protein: CASSLGQLYSPLHF. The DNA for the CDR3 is TGTGCCAGCAGCCTAGGACAACTCTATTCACCCCTCCACTTT.

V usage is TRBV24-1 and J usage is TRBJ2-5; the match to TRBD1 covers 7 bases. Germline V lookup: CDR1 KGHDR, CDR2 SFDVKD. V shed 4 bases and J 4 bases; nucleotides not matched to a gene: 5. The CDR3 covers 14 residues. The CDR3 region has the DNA TGTGCCACCAGTGAAAACAGGGGACGAGAGACCCAGTACTTC. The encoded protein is CATSENRGRETQYF.

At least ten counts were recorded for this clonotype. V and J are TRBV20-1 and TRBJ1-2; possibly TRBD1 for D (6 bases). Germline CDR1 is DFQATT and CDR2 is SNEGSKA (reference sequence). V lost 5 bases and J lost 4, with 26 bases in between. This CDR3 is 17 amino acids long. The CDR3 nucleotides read TGCAGTGCTGGCCCTTACTTGACAGGCTGGGGTGTCTATGGCTACACCTTC. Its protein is CSAGPYLTGWGVYGYTF.

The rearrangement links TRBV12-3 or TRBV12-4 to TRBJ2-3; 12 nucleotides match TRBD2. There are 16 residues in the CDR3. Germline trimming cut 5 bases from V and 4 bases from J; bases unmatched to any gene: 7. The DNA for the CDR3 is TGTGCCAGCAGTAGTCTAGCGGGGGGGCCCGCAGATACGCAGTATTTT. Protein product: CASSSLAGGPADTQYF.

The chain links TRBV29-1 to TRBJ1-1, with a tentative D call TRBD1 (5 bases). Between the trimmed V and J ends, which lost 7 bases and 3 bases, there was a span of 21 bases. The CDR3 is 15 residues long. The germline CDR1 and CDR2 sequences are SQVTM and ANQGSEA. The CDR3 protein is CSGAGAPGRDTEAFF. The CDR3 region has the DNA TGCAGCGGGGCTGGGGCCCCTGGACGGGACACTGAAGCTTTCTTT.

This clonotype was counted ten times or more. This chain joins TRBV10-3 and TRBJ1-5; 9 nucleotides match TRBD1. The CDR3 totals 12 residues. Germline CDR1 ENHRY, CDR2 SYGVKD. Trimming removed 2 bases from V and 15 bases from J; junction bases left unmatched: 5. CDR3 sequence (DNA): TGTGCCATCAGTGAGACCGGGACAGGGTTGCATTTT. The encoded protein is CAISETGTGLHF.

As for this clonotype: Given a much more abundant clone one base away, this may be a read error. The CDR3 sequence: CASRTDRVGTEAFF. As DNA, the CDR3 is TGTGCCAGCAGGACAGACAGGGTCGGAACTGAAGCTTTCTTT. The genes are TRBV6-4 and TRBJ1-1; 7 positions match TRBD1. The CDR3 covers 14 residues. With V trimmed by 6 bases and J by 5 bases, 9 bases remained unmatched. In germline, CDR1 is MRHNA, CDR2 SNTAGT.

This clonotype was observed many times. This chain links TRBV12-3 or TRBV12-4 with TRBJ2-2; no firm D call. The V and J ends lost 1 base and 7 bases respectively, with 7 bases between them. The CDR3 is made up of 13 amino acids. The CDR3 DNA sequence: TGTGCCAGCAGTTTAGGAATCGGCGGGGAGCTGTTTTTT. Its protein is CASSLGIGGELFF.

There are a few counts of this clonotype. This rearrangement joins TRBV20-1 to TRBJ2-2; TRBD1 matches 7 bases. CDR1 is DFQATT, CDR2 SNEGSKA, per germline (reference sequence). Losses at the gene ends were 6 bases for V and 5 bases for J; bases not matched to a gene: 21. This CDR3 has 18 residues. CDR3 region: CSARDRYRGAVRTGELFF. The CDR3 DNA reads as TGCAGTGCGCGAGACCGGTACAGGGGTGCCGTAAGGACCGGGGAGCTGTTTTTT.

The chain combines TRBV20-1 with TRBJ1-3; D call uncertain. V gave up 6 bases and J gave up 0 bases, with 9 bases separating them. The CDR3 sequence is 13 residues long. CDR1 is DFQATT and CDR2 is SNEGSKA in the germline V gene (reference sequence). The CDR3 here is CSAYRTSGNTIYF. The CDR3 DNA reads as TGCAGTGCATATCGGACCTCTGGAAACACCATATATTTT.

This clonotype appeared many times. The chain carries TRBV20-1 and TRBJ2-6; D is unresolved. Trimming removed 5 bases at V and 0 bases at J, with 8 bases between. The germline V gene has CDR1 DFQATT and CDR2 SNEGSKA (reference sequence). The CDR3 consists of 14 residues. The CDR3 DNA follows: TGCAGTGCTTATACACGCTCTGGGGCCAACGTCCTGACTTTC. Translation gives CSAYTRSGANVLTF.

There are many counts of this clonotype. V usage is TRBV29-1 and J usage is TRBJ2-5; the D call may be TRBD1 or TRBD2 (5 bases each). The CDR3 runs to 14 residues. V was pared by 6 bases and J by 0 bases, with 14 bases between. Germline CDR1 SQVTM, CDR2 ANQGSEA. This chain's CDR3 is CSVGASMYQETQYF. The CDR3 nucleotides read TGCAGCGTCGGGGCTAGCATGTACCAAGAGACCCAGTACTTC.